This passage covers 28 T cell receptor beta chains from one sample sequenced in a study of T cells in Graves' hyperthyroidism and ophthalmopathy. From RNA transcripts, TCR beta CDR3 regions were amplified. When the TCR CDR3 underwent first-round RT-PCR, the HTBI primer set was used. TCRdb re-called the multiplex PCR reads through MiXCR, storing one row per CDR3 protein. The table lists a few hundred thousand distinct CDR3 sequences, under 15% of them singletons. The material sequenced was blood. The receptor source for this set is a young woman with Graves' hyperthyroidism.

This clonotype appeared a single time. The V gene is TRBV7-2, the J gene TRBJ1-3; D is unresolved. CDR1 is SGHTA, CDR2 FQGNSA, per germline. CDR3 length: 17 amino acids. V was cut by 2 bases and J by 4 bases, with 18 bases left in between. The chain's CDR3 is CASSLKPVGFVGNTIYF. The DNA of the CDR3 is TGTGCCAGCAGCTTAAAGCCCGTGGGGTTTGTAGGAAACACCATATATTTT.

This clonotype was recorded a few times. This chain joins TRBV6-1 and TRBJ2-3, with 13 bases lining up with TRBD2. Per the germline V gene, CDR1 is MNHNS and CDR2 is SASEGT. Germline trimming cut 5 bases from V and 3 bases from J; bases unmatched to any gene: 11. This CDR3 spans 18 amino acids. The CDR3: CASSSRTSGSKGTDTQYF. The DNA of the CDR3 is TGTGCCAGCAGTTCCCGGACTAGCGGGAGTAAAGGGACAGATACGCAGTATTTT.

Ten or more counts support this clonotype. The chain is built from TRBV11-2 and TRBJ2-7, with TRBD2 matching over 16 bases. Germline CDR1 is SGHAT and CDR2 is FQNNGV. V dropped 5 bases and J dropped 3; count of bases not matched to a gene: 10. The CDR3 runs to 18 residues. The CDR3 here is CASSRSGLAGGGIYEQYF. DNA for the CDR3: TGTGCCAGCAGCCGCTCGGGACTAGCGGGGGGGGGAATCTACGAGCAGTACTTC.

This clonotype has a count of ten or more. This rearrangement joins TRBV7-9 to TRBJ2-1; TRBD2 matches at 9 bases. Trimming removed 5 bases from V and 3 bases from J; junction bases left unmatched: 8. CDR3 length: 16 residues. Looked up from germline, CDR1 is SEHNR and CDR2 is FQNEAQ (reference sequence). The CDR3 loop reads CASSLMGTSSYNEQFF. CDR3 DNA: TGTGCCAGCAGCCTAATGGGGACTAGCAGCTACAATGAGCAGTTCTTC.

A note on this clonotype: A read error is possible here, since a much larger clone lies one base away. This chain links TRBV6-1 with TRBJ2-7; 10 positions match TRBD2. CDR1 MNHNS and CDR2 SASEGT come from the germline V gene. This CDR3 spans 15 amino acids. This CDR3 is CASGKLAGHRDELYF. DNA of the CDR3: TGTGCCAGCGGGAAACTAGCGGGACATCGCGACGAGCTGTACTTC.

This clonotype was counted ten times or more. This chain connects TRBV20-1 to TRBJ1-1, with D maybe TRBD1 (6 bases). V dropped 3 bases and J dropped 1 base, with 12 bases sitting between them. CDR3 length: 14 amino acids. The germline gives CDR1 DFQATT, CDR2 SNEGSKA (reference sequence). DNA of the CDR3: TGCAGTGCTAGCGTCAGGGGAAGGAACACTGAAGCTTTCTTT. Residues: CSASVRGRNTEAFF.

Ten or more counts support this clonotype. The V call is TRBV9, the J call TRBJ2-2; D is perhaps TRBD1 (6 bases). V was clipped by 4 bases and J by 6 bases, with 16 bases between them. This CDR3 comprises 15 residues. Germline V gives CDR1 SGDLS, CDR2 YYNGEE. CDR3 residues: CASSQTPGVAGELFF. As DNA, the CDR3 is TGTGCCAGCAGCCAGACTCCAGGGGTGGCCGGGGAGCTGTTTTTT.

The CDR3 sequence: CASSLARLGRDATYEQYF. CDR3 in DNA: TGTGCCAGCAGCTTAGCGAGATTGGGGCGGGATGCCACCTACGAGCAGTACTTC. The rearrangement joins TRBV7-9 to TRBJ2-7; weak D call: TRBD2 (6 bases). V was cut by 0 bases and J by 2 bases, with 20 bases left in between. The CDR3 consists of 18 residues. Germline values: CDR1 SEHNR, CDR2 FQNEAQ (reference sequence).

This clonotype appeared a few times. The chain recombines TRBV6-5 with TRBJ2-1; D call uncertain. Germline lookup yields CDR1 MNHEY and CDR2 SVGAGI. V lost 0 bases and J lost 5, with 8 bases in between. The CDR3 is 14 amino acids. In DNA, the CDR3 is TGTGCCAGCAGTTACTCGGTCTCAGACAATGAGCAGTTCTTC. This sequence encodes CASSYSVSDNEQFF.

This clonotype has only a few counts. The chain links TRBV20-1 to TRBJ2-2, with TRBD2 as a possible D gene (8 bases). With 6 bases removed from V and 4 bases from J, the gap between germline ends came to 18 bases. The CDR3 runs to 15 residues. Germline CDR1 reads DFQATT; CDR2 reads SNEGSKA (reference sequence). The chain's CDR3 is CSAARGLAGTGELFF. The CDR3 DNA reads as TGCAGTGCCGCAAGGGGGCTAGCGGGCACCGGGGAGCTGTTTTTT.

V is TRBV9 and J is TRBJ2-1, with 11 bases that match TRBD2. The germline gives CDR1 SGDLS, CDR2 YYNGEE. This CDR3 is 16 amino acids long. V dropped 0 bases and J dropped 8; count of bases not matched to a gene: 7. The CDR3 here is CASSVVRLAGIDEQFF. Written as DNA, the CDR3 is TGTGCCAGCAGCGTAGTAAGACTAGCGGGAATCGATGAGCAGTTCTTC.

The rearrangement links TRBV6-9 to TRBJ2-5; tentative D call: TRBD1 (6 bases). Germline V gene lookup returns CDR1 MNHGY and CDR2 SVAAGI. There are 14 residues in the CDR3. The ends were cut back, 4 bases at V and 1 base at J, with 10 bases in the middle. The CDR3 spells CASSSQGSQETQYF. The CDR3 region has the DNA TGTGCCAGCAGTTCCCAGGGGTCCCAAGAGACCCAGTACTTC.

This clonotype came up many times. J is TRBJ2-2 and V is TRBV9; TRBD1 matches 7 bases. The germline CDR1 and CDR2 sequences are SGDLS and YYNGEE. The CDR3 is 17 residues long. V gave up 3 bases and J gave up 0 bases; unmatched junction bases: 8. As DNA, the CDR3 is TGTGCCAGCAGCGAAGACAGGGCACCTGCGAACACCGGGGAGCTGTTTTTT. Amino acids: CASSEDRAPANTGELFF.

The rearrangement links TRBV19 to TRBJ2-7; D may be TRBD1 or TRBD2 (5 bases each). The J call may not be correct, given that the DNA end is closer to TRBJ2-1. The CDR3 spans 16 residues. Per the germline V gene, CDR1 is LNHDA and CDR2 is SQIVND (reference sequence). In DNA form, the CDR3 reads TGTGCCAGTAGTATCGCCGGGGCGCGGACCCACTACGAGCAGTTCTTC. Protein: CASSIAGARTHYEQFF.

This clonotype occurred many times. V gene TRBV7-9 combines with J gene TRBJ2-5; D tentatively reads TRBD1 or TRBD2 (5 bases each). Trimming took 1 base from V and 5 from J, leaving 14 bases between them. CDR3 size: 15 residues. CDR1 SEHNR and CDR2 FQNEAQ come from the germline V gene (reference sequence). CDR3 DNA sequence: TGTGCCAGCAGCTTAGGGGGACCAGGGATGGAGACCCAGTACTTC. This translates into CASSLGGPGMETQYF.

The chain uses TRBV5-6 and TRBJ1-5; no reliable D call. Between the trimmed V and J ends, which lost 0 bases and 4 bases, there was a span of 8 bases. Per germline, CDR1 SGHDT and CDR2 YYEEEE. This CDR3 spans 14 amino acids. The CDR3 reads CASSLVSGNQPQHF. The DNA for the CDR3 is TGTGCCAGCAGCTTGGTTTCCGGGAATCAGCCCCAGCATTTT. Complete variable domain (other parts from reference TRBV5-6 and TRBJ1-5): DAGVTQSPTHLIKTRGQQVTLRCSPKSGHDTVSWYQQALGQGPQFIFQYYEEEERQRGNFPDRFSGHQFPNYSSELNVNALLLGDSALYLCASSLVSGNQPQHFGDGTRLSIL.

This clonotype was recorded at least ten times. J is TRBJ2-7 and V is TRBV28; D possibly corresponds to TRBD2 (6 bases). Per germline, CDR1 MDHEN and CDR2 SYDVKM. V dropped 3 bases and J dropped 3 bases, with 18 bases sitting between them. This CDR3 comprises 16 residues. The CDR3 nucleotides are TGTGCCAGCAGTTTGGAGGAGCGGGTGGGGTTCTACGAGCAGTACTTC. As protein: CASSLEERVGFYEQYF.

This clonotype was picked up many times. The chain combines TRBV20-1 with TRBJ2-5; no firm D call. This CDR3 contains 12 residues. Trimming took off 5 bases at V and 0 bases at J, with 7 bases between the two ends. The V gene's germline CDR1 is DFQATT and CDR2 SNEGSKA (reference sequence). CDR3 sequence reads: CSASSDQETQYF. CDR3 nucleotides: TGCAGTGCTTCGTCGGACCAAGAGACCCAGTACTTC.

Many counts were recorded for this clonotype. V usage is TRBV18 and J usage is TRBJ1-4; no firm D call. This CDR3 contains 16 residues. CDR1 and CDR2 from the germline V gene are KGHSH and LQKENI. V was pared by 3 bases and J by 0 bases, with 11 bases between. The CDR3 spells CASSPAVASTNEKLFF. Written as DNA, the CDR3 is TGTGCCAGCTCACCGGCAGTGGCCTCAACTAATGAAAAACTGTTTTTT.

The chain joins TRBV20-1 to TRBJ1-2, with D perhaps TRBD1 (5 bases). The CDR3 totals 13 residues. The germline CDR1 and CDR2 sequences are DFQATT and SNEGSKA (reference sequence). V lost 3 bases, J lost 1 base, and 9 bases lay in between. In DNA form, the CDR3 reads TGCAGTGCTAGGACAGCAGATAACTATGGCTACACCTTC. This codes for CSARTADNYGYTF.

This clonotype has at least ten counts. This chain connects TRBV11-2 to TRBJ2-7; D not certain. Trimming took 1 base from V and 2 from J, leaving 9 bases between them. The germline V gene encodes CDR1 SGHAT and CDR2 FQNNGV. This CDR3 contains 14 residues. The CDR3 DNA follows: TGTGCCAGCAGCTTAGTTCGCGGCCCCTACGAGCAGTACTTC. Translated, it gives CASSLVRGPYEQYF.

Many counts were recorded for this clonotype. The chain carries TRBV7-3 and TRBJ2-3, with 9 bases lining up with TRBD1. Germline-derived CDR1 and CDR2 are SGHTA and FQGTGA. This CDR3 contains 15 residues. The V segment lost 6 bases and the J segment 4 bases; nucleotides outside the gene matches: 8. The CDR3 here is CASRPGQGVADTQYF. DNA of the CDR3: TGTGCCAGCAGGCCGGGACAGGGAGTCGCAGATACGCAGTATTTT.

This clonotype was observed at least ten times. The chain has TRBV30 and TRBJ2-7, with 11 nucleotides matching TRBD2. Trimming removed 0 bases from V and 1 base from J; junction bases left unmatched: 2. CDR3 length equals 15 residues. CDR1 and CDR2 from the germline V gene are GTSNPN and SVGIG (reference sequence). The CDR3 region has the DNA TGTGCCTGGAGTGTTAGCGGGAGGGGATCCTACGAGCAGTACTTC. As protein: CAWSVSGRGSYEQYF.

This chain uses TRBV3-1 with TRBJ2-5; D is possibly TRBD1 or TRBD2 (5 bases each). The CDR3 extends over 16 amino acids. Germline-derived CDR1 and CDR2 are LGHDT and YNNKEL (reference sequence). Trimming removed 0 bases at V and 6 bases at J, with 17 bases between. The CDR3 reads CASSQELFGAGKTQYF. The CDR3 DNA reads as TGTGCCAGCAGCCAAGAGTTGTTCGGGGCAGGGAAGACCCAGTACTTC.

This clonotype was found many times. The chain links TRBV28 to TRBJ2-2; 8 positions agree with TRBD2. There are 14 residues in the CDR3. Germline V lookup: CDR1 MDHEN, CDR2 SYDVKM. V trimming: 9 bases; J trimming: 2 bases; junction bases outside the gene matches: 5. Here the CDR3 reads CASKGLGNTGELFF. The CDR3 DNA reads TGTGCCAGTAAGGGACTAGGAAACACCGGGGAGCTGTTTTTT.

This clonotype was observed at least ten times. The V and J genes are TRBV6-1 and TRBJ1-2, with TRBD1 matching 7 bases. CDR1 is MNHNS and CDR2 is SASEGT in the germline V gene. The CDR3 is 14 amino acids. Trimming cost V 5 bases and J 4 bases; bases outside gene matches: 7. This chain's CDR3 is CASSWDSEIYGYTF. The CDR3 nucleotides are TGTGCCAGCAGTTGGGACAGCGAAATCTATGGCTACACCTTC.

A few counts support this clonotype. This chain joins TRBV29-1 and TRBJ1-1, with no clear D. The CDR3 is 13 amino acids. V lost 4 bases to trimming and J lost 11 bases, with 20 bases between them. The germline V gene has CDR1 SQVTM and CDR2 ANQGSEA. The CDR3 loop is CSVAQRMGVGAFF. The CDR3 DNA follows: TGCAGCGTTGCCCAAAGGATGGGTGTAGGGGCTTTCTTT.

This clonotype turned up a few times. The chain joins TRBV4-1 to TRBJ1-2, with D maybe TRBD1 (5 bases). V lost 1 base and J 4 bases, leaving 10 bases between the germline ends. This CDR3 is 14 amino acids long. Germline CDR1 MGHRA, CDR2 YSYEKL. The CDR3 coding sequence is TGCGCCAGCAGCCAAGGACAGACTCTCTATGGCTACACCTTC. It yields the protein CASSQGQTLYGYTF.